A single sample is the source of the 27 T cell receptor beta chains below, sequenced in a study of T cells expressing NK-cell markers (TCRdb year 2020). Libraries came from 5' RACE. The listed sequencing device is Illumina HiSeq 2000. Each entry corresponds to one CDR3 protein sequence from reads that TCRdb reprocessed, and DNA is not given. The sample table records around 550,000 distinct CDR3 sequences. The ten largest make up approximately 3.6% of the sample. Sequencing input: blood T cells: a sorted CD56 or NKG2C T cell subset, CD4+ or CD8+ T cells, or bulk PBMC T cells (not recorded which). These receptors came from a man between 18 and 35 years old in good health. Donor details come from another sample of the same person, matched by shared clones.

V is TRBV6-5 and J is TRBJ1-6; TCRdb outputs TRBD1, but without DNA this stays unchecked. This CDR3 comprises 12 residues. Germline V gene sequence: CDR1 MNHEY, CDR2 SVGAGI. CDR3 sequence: CASRRGVSPLHF.

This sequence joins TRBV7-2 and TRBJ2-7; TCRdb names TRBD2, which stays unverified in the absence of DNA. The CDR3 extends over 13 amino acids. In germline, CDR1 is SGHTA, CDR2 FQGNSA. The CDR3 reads CASSRGAPFEQYF. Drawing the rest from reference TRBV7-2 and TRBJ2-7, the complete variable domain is GAGVSQSPSNKVTEKGKDVELRCDPISGHTALYWYRQSLGQGLEFLIYFQGNSAPDKSGLPSDRFSAERTGGSVSTLTIQRTQQEDSAVYLCASSRGAPFEQYFGPGTRLTVT.

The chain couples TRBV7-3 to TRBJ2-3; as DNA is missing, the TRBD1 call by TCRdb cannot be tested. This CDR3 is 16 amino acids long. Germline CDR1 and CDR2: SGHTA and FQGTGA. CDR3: CASSLNPGLAPDTQYF.

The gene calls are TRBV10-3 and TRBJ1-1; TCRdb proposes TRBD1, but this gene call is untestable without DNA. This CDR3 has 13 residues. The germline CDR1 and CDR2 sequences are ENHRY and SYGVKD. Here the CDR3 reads CATRQTGNTEAFF.

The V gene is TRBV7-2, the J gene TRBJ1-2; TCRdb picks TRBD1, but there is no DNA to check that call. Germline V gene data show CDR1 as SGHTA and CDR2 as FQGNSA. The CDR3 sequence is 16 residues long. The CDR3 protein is CASSLPGQGPNYGYTF. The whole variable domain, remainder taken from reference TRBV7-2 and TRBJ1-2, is GAGVSQSPSNKVTEKGKDVELRCDPISGHTALYWYRQSLGQGLEFLIYFQGNSAPDKSGLPSDRFSAERTGGSVSTLTIQRTQQEDSAVYLCASSLPGQGPNYGYTFGSGTRLTVV.

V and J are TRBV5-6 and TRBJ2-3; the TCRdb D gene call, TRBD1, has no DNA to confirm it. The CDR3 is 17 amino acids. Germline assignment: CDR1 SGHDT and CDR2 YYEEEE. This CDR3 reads CASSLGRRDRATDTQYF.

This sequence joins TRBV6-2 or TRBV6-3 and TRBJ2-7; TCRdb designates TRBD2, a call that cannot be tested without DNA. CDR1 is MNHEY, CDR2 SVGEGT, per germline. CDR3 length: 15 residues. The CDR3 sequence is CASTLRGLKNYEQYF.

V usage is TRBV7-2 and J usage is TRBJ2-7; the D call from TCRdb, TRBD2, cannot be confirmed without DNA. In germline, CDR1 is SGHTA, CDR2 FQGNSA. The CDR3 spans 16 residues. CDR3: CASSLGGGRGTYEQYF.

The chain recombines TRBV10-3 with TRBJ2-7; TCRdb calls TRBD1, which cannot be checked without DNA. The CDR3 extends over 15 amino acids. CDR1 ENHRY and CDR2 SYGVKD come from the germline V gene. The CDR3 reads CAISEFSTGNTEQYF.

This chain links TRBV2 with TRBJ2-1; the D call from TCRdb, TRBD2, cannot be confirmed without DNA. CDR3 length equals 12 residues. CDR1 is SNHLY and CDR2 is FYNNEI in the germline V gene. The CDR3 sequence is CASSETSGIEFF. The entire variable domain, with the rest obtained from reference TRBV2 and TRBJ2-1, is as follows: EPEVTQTPSHQVTQMGQEVILRCVPISNHLYFYWYRQILGQKVEFLVSFYNNEISEKSEIFDDQFSVERPDGSNFTLKIRSTKLEDSAMYFCASSETSGIEFFGPGTRLTVL.

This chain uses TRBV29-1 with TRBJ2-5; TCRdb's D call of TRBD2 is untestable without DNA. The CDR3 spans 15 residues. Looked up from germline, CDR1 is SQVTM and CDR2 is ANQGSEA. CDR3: CSVIGTSGLQETQYF.

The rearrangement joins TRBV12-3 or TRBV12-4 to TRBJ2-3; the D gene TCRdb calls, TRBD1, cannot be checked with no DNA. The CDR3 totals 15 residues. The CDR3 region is CASSLRTREADTQYF.

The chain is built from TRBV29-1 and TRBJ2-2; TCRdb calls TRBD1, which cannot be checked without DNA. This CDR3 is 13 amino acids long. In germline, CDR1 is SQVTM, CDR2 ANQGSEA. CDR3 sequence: CSAGGENTGELFF.

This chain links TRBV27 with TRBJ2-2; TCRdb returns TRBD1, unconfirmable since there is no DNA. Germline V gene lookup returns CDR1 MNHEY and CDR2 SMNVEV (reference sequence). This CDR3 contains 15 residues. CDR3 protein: CASSFGQGLNGELFF.

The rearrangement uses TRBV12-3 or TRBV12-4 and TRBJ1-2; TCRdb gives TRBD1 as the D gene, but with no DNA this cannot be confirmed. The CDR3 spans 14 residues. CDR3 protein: CASSPSGAMLGYTF.

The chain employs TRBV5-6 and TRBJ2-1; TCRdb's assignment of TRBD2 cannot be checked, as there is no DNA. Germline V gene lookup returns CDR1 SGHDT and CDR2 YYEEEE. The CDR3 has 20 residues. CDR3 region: CASSLPTGLAGVSYYNEQFF.

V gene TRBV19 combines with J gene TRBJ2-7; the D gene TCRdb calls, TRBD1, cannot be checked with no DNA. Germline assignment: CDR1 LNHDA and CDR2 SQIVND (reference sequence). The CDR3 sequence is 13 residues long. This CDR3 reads CASSPGSPYEQYF.

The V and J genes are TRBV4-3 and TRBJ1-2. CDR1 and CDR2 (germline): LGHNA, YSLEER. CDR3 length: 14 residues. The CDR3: CASSQDKANYGYTF.

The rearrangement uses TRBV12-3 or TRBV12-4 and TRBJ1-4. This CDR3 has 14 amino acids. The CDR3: CASRQGGGNEKLFF.

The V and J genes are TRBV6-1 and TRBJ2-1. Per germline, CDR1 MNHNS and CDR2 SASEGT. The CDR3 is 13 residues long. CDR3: CASSEAQLTLQFF.

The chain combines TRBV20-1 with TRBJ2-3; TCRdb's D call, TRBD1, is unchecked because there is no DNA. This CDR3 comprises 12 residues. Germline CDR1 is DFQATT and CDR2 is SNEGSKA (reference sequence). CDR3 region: CSAPQGKDTQYF.

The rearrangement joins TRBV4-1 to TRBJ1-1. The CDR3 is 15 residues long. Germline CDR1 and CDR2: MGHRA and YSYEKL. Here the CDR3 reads CASSQDLRVVTEAFF.

Here the CDR3 reads CASSYSQDPRDMEEKLFF. This chain links TRBV6-5 with TRBJ1-4; TCRdb outputs TRBD1, but without DNA this stays unchecked. CDR3 length: 18 residues. Looked up from germline, CDR1 is MNHEY and CDR2 is SVGAGI.

CDR3 protein: CSAREDTLTYNEQFF. The chain couples TRBV20-1 to TRBJ2-1; TCRdb calls TRBD1, which cannot be checked without DNA. Per germline, CDR1 DFQATT and CDR2 SNEGSKA (reference sequence). This CDR3 has 15 amino acids.

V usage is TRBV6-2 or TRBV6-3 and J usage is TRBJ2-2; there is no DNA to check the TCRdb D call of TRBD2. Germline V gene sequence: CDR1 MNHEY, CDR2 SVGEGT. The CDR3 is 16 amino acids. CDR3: CASSYLLPGGPGELFF.

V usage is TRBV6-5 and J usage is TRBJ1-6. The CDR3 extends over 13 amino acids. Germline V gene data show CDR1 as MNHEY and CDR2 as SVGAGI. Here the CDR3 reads CASMETSNSPLHF.

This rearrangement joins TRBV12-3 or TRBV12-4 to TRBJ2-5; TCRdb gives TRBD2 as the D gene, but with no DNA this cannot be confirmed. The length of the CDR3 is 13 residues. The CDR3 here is CASSGSPAETQYF.